This T cell receptor (beta chain) stems from a study of blood T cell repertoires in COVID-19. Trimming left V 1 base short and J 1 base short, with 7 bases between. Germline assignment: CDR1 SGHTA and CDR2 FQGNSA. This CDR3 has 14 amino acids. Only in-frame clones appear in the TCRdb table, and some are missing; sequencing was by immunoSEQ multiplex PCR. The sample has just over 250,000 clones, over 80% seen once. The TCR sequence derives from a woman between 65 and 79 years old with COVID-19, enrolled during active disease. The rearrangement joins TRBV7-2 to TRBJ1-1; perhaps TRBD1 as D (6 bases). The sequenced sample consisted of peripheral blood. The CDR3: CASSLGQANTEAFF. DNA for the CDR3: TGTGCCAGCAGCTTAGGACAGGCGAACACTGAAGCTTTCTTT.